This T cell receptor beta chain originates from a study of post-analysis software for immune sequencing data. Whole-study results and caveats: Strong co-clustering by F measure was evident for samples that had been prepared in the same batch. Controls showed lower frequencies than patients for five TRBV segments, and TRBV5-6, TRBV5-1 and TRBV20-1 were among these.

The CDR3 loop spans 18 amino acids. The V segment lost 0 bases and the J segment 3 bases; nucleotides outside the gene matches: 10. Per germline, CDR1 SQVTM and CDR2 ANQGSEA. Unique molecular identifiers tagged the TCR beta cDNA libraries. In TCRdb, the PCR reads were re-called with MiXCR into one record per CDR3 protein. The top ten hold 4.5% to 7.5% of the sample, which has fewer than 550,000 distinct CDR3 sequences, 34% seen once. Only a few counts were recorded for this clonotype. Antigen: not known. The sequenced material came from blood. The chain uses TRBV29-1 and TRBJ2-6, with 8 bases fitting TRBD2. The receptor was derived from a girl aged 2-17 years with multiple sclerosis. CDR3 DNA: TGCAGCGTTGAAGATATGGGCGGGGGGACACTTGGGGCCAACGTCCTGACTTTC. Its protein product is CSVEDMGGGTLGANVLTF.